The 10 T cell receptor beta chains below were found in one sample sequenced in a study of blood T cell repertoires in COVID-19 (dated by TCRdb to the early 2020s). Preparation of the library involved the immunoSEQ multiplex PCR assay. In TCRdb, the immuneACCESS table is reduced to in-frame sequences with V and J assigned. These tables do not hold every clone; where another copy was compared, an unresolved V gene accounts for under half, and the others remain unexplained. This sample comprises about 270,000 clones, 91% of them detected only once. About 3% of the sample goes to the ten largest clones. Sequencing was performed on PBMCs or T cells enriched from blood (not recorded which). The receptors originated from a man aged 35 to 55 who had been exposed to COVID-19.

The CDR3 sequence: CASSLRLAYEQFF. The CDR3 nucleotides read TGTGCCAGCAGTTTGAGGCTAGCCTATGAGCAGTTCTTC. The J gene is TRBJ2-1, the V gene TRBV28; possibly TRBD2 for D (5 bases). The CDR3 contains 13 residues. From germline, CDR1 is MDHEN and CDR2 SYDVKM. V shed 3 bases and J shed 8 bases, with 11 bases lying between them. Variable domain in full (rest from reference TRBV28 and TRBJ2-1): DVKVTQSSRYLVKRTGEKVFLECVQDMDHENMFWYRQDPGLGLRLIYFSYDVKMKEKGDIPEGYSVSREKKERFSLILESASTNQTSMYLCASSLRLAYEQFFGPGTRLTVL.

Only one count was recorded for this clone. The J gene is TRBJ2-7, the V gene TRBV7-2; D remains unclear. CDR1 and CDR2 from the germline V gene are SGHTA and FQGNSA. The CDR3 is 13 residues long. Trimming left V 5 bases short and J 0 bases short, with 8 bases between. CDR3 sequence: CASSRRSSYEQYF. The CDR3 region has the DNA TGTGCCAGCAGCCGCCGTAGCTCCTACGAGCAGTACTTC. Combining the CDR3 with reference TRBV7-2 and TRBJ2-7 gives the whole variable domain GAGVSQSPSNKVTEKGKDVELRCDPISGHTALYWYRQSLGQGLEFLIYFQGNSAPDKSGLPSDRFSAERTGGSVSTLTIQRTQQEDSAVYLCASSRRSSYEQYFGPGTRLTVT.

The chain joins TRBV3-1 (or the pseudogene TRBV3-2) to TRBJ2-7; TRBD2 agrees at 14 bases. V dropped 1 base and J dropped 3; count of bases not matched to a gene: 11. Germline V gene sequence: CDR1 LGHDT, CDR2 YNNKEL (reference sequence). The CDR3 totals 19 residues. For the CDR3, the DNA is TGTGCCAGCAGCCAAGCGGGACTAGCGGGGGACAACGGGGACTACGAGCAGTACTTC. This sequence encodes CASSQAGLAGDNGDYEQYF.

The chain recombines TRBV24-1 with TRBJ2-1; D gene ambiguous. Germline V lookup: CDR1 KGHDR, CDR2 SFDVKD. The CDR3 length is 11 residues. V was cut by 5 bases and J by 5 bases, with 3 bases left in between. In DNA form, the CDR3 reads TGTGCCACCAGTGCTCACAATGAGCAGTTCTTC. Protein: CATSAHNEQFF.

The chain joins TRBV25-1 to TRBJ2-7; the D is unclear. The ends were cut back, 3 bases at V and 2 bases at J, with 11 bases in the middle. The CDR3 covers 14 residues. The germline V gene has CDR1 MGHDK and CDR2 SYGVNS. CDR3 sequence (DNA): TGTGCCAGCAGTGAGCTTAGAAATACCTACGAGCAGTACTTC. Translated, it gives CASSELRNTYEQYF.

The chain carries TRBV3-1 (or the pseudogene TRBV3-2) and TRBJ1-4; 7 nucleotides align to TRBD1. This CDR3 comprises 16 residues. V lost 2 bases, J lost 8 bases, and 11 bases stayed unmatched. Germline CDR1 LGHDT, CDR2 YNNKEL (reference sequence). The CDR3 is CASSQPLTGPGEKLFF. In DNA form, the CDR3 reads TGTGCCAGCAGCCAACCACTGACAGGGCCGGGAGAAAAACTGTTTTTT.

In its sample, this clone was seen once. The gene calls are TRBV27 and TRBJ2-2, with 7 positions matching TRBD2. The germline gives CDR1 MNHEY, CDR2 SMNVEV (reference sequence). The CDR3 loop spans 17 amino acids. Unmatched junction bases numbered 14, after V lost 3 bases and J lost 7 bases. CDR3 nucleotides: TGTGCCAGCAGTTTTGGCACACGAGGGGACTACGTCGGGGAGCTGTTTTTT. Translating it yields CASSFGTRGDYVGELFF.

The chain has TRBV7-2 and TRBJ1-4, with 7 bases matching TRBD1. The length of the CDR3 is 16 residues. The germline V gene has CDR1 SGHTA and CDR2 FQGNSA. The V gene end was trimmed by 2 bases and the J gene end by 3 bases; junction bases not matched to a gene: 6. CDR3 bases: TGTGCCAGCAGCTTATCCACAGGGGCGGCTAATGAAAAACTGTTTTTT. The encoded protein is CASSLSTGAANEKLFF.

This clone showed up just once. The CDR3 loop reads CASSEATTSGLTDTQYF. The CDR3 region has the DNA TGCGCCAGCAGTGAGGCGACCACTAGCGGACTCACAGATACGCAGTATTTT. The V and J genes are TRBV10-2 and TRBJ2-3, with TRBD2 identical over 8 bases. CDR1 WSHSY and CDR2 SAAADI come from the germline V gene. The V and J ends lost 2 bases and 2 bases, in that order; junction bases with no gene match: 9. There are 17 residues in the CDR3.

The CDR3 region has the DNA TGTGCCAGCAGCTTAACAGCTTACAATCAGCCCCAGCATTTT. Translation gives CASSLTAYNQPQHF. The rearrangement links TRBV11-2 to TRBJ1-5, with no clear D. From germline, CDR1 is SGHAT and CDR2 FQNNGV. The CDR3 loop spans 14 amino acids. Trimming took off 2 bases at V and 3 bases at J, with 8 bases between the two ends.